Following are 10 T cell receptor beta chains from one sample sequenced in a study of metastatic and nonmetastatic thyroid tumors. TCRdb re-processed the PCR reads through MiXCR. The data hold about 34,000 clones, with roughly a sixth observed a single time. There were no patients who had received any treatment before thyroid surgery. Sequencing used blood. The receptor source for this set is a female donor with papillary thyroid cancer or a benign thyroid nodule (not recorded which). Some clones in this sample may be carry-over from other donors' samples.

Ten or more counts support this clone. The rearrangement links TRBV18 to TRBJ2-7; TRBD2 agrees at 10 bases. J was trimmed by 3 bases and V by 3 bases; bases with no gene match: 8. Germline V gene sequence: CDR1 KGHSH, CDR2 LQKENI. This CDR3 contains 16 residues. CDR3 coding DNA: TGTGCCAGCTCACCTACCGGGACTAGCGTGATCTACGAGCAGTACTTC. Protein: CASSPTGTSVIYEQYF.

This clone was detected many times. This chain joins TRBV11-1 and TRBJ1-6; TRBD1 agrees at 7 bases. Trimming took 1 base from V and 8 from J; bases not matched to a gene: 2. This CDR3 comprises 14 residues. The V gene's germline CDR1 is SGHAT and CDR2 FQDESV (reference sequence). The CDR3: CASSLGDSDSPLHF. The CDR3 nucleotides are TGTGCCAGCAGCTTAGGGGACAGCGATTCACCCCTCCACTTT.

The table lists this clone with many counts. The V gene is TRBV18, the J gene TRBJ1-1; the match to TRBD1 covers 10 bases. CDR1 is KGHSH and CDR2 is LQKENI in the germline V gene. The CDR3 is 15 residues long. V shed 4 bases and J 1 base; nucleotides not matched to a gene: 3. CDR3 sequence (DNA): TGTGCCAGCTCACGGGACAGGGGTGCGAACACTGAAGCTTTCTTT. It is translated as CASSRDRGANTEAFF.

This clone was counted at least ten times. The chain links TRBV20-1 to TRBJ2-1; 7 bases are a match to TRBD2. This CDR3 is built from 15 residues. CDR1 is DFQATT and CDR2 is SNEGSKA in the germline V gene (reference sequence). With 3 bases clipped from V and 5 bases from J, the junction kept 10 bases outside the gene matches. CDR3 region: CSARPIGRRHNEQFF. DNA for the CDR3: TGCAGTGCTAGGCCTATCGGGAGGCGTCACAATGAGCAGTTCTTC.

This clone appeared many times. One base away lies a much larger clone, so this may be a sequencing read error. The CDR3 nucleotides read TGTGCCAGCAGTTTGAGAGTTCTCGGTGGGACTCGAGGGCAGTACTTC. Its protein is CASSLRVLGGTRGQYF. The J gene is TRBJ2-7, the V gene TRBV12-3 or TRBV12-4, with D maybe TRBD2 (6 bases). The CDR3 runs to 16 residues. V gave up 3 bases and J gave up 9 bases, with 24 bases separating them.

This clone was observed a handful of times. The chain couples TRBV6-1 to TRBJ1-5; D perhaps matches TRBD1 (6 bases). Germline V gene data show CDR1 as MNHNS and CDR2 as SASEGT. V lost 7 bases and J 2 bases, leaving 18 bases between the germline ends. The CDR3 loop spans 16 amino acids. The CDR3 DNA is TGTGCCAGCACACATCGGGGGGACATGGGCAATCAGCCCCAGCATTTT. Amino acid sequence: CASTHRGDMGNQPQHF.

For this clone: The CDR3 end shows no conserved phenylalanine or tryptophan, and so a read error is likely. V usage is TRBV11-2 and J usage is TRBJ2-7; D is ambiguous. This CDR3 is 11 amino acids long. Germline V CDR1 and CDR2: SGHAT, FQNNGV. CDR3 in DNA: TGTGCCATCAGCTCTGGGCCTGGGCAGTACTCC. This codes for CAISSGPGQYS.

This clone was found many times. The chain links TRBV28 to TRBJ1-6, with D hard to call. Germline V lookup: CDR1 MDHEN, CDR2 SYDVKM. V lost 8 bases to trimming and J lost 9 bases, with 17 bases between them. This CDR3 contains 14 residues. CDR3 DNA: TGTGCCAGCGAATCAGTGAGCGGAGGTTCACCCCTCCACTTT. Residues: CASESVSGGSPLHF.

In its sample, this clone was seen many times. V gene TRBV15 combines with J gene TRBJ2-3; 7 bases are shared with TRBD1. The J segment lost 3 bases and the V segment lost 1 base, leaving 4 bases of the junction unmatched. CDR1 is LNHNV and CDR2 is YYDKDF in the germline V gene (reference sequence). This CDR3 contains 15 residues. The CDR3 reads CATSRGQGGTDTQYF. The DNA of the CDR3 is TGTGCCACCAGCAGAGGACAGGGTGGAACAGATACGCAGTATTTT.

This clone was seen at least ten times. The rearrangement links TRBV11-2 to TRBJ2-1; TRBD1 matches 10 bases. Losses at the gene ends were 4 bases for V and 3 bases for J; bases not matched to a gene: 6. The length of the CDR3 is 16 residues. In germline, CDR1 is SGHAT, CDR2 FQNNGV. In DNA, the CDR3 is TGTGCCAGCAGCTCGGGGTGGGACAGGGGCTACAATGAGCAGTTCTTC. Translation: CASSSGWDRGYNEQFF.